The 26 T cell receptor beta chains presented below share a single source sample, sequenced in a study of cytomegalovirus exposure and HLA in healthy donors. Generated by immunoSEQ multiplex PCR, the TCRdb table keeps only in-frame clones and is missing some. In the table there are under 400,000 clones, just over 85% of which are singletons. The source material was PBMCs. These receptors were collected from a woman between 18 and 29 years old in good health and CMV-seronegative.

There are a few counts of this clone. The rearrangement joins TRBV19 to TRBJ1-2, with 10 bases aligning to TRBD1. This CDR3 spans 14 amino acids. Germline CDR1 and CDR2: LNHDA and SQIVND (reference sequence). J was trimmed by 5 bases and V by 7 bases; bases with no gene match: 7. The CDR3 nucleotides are TGTGCCAGTATGAGGGGGACAGGGGAGTATGGCTACACCTTC. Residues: CASMRGTGEYGYTF.

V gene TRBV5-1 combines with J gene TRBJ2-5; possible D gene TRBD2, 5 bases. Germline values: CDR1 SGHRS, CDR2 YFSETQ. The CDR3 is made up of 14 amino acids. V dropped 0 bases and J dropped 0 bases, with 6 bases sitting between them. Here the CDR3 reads CASSLEDYQETQYF. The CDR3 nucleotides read TGCGCCAGCAGCTTGGAGGACTACCAAGAGACCCAGTACTTC.

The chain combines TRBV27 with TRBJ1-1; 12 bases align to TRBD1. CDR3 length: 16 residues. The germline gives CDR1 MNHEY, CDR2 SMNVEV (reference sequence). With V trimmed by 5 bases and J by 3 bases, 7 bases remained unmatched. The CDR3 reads CASSPGTGGWDTEAFF. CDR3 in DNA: TGTGCCAGCAGTCCAGGGACAGGGGGCTGGGACACTGAAGCTTTCTTT.

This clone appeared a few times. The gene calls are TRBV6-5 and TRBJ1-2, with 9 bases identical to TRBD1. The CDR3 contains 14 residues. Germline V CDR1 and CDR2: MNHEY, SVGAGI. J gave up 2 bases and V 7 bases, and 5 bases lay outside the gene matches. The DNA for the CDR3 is TGTGCCAGCACCCCCGGGACAGGGAACTATGGCTACACCTTC. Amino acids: CASTPGTGNYGYTF.

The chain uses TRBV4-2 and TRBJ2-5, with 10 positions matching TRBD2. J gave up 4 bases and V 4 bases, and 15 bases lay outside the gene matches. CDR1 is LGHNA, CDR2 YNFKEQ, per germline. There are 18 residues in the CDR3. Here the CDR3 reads CASSLVASGSGVAETQYF. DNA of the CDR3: TGTGCCAGCAGCCTCGTGGCTAGCGGGAGCGGGGTGGCAGAGACCCAGTACTTC.

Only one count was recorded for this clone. The CDR3 loop is CASSLGSVTYEQYF. CDR3 bases: TGTGCCAGCAGCTTAGGTTCGGTGACCTACGAGCAGTACTTC. V usage is TRBV7-8 and J usage is TRBJ2-7; D call uncertain. The CDR3 length is 14 residues. Trimming pared 1 base from V and 2 bases from J, leaving 9 bases between. Germline assignment: CDR1 SGHVS and CDR2 FQNEAQ.

The CDR3 reads CASSPPILVGYEQYF. The CDR3 DNA is TGTGCCAGCAGTCCACCGATACTGGTCGGGTACGAGCAGTACTTC. This chain connects TRBV28 to TRBJ2-7; unclear D gene. Germline V gives CDR1 MDHEN, CDR2 SYDVKM. The CDR3 sequence is 15 residues long. V shed 5 bases and J shed 4 bases, with 18 bases lying between them.

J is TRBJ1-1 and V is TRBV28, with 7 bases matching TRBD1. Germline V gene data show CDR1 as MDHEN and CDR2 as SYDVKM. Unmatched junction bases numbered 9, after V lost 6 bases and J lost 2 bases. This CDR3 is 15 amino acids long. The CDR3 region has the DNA TGTGCCAGCAGGTATTCGGACAGGAGTAACACTGAAGCTTTCTTT. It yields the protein CASRYSDRSNTEAFF. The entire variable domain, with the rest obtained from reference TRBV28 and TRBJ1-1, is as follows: DVKVTQSSRYLVKRTGEKVFLECVQDMDHENMFWYRQDPGLGLRLIYFSYDVKMKEKGDIPEGYSVSREKKERFSLILESASTNQTSMYLCASRYSDRSNTEAFFGQGTRLTVV.

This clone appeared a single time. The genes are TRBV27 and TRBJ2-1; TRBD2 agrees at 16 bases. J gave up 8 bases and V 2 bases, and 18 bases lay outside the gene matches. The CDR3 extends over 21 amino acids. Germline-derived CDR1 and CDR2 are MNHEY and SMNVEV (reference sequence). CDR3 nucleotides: TGTGCCAGCAGTTTACCCCTCCGAGGGGGACTAGCGGGAGGGCCTTTCGATGAGCAGTTCTTC. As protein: CASSLPLRGGLAGGPFDEQFF.

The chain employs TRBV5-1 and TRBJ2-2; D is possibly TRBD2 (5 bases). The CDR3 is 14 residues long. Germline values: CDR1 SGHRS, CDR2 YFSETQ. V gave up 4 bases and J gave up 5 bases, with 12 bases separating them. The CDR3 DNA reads TGCGCCAGCAGCGAGGGAAGACAAACCGGGGAGCTGTTTTTT. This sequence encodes CASSEGRQTGELFF.

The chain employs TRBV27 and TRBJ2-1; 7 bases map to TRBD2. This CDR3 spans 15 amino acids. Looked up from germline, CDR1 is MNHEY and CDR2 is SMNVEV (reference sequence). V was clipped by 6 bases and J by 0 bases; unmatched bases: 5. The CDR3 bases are TGTGCCAGCAGCTTGGGACTACTCTCCTACAATGAGCAGTTCTTC. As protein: CASSLGLLSYNEQFF.

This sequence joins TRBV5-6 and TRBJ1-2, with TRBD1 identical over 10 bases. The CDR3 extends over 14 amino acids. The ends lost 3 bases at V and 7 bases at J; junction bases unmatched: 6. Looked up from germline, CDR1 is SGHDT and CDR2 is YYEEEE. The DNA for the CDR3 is TGTGCCAGCAGCTCCAGACAGGGGGCTAGTGGCTACACCTTC. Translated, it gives CASSSRQGASGYTF.

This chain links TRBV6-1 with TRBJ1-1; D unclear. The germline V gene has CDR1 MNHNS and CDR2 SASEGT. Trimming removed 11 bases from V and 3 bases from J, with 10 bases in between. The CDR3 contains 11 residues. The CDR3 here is CAAEAYTEAFF. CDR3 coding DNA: TGTGCCGCAGAGGCGTACACTGAAGCTTTCTTT.

CDR3 sequence (DNA): TGTGCCTGGAGTGAACTAGACTATAGCAATCAGCCCCAGCATTTT. Translated, it gives CAWSELDYSNQPQHF. The chain links TRBV30 to TRBJ1-5; D is unresolved. Between the trimmed V and J ends, which lost 1 base and 0 bases, there was a span of 10 bases. Germline V gives CDR1 GTSNPN, CDR2 SVGIG (reference sequence). CDR3 length: 15 amino acids.

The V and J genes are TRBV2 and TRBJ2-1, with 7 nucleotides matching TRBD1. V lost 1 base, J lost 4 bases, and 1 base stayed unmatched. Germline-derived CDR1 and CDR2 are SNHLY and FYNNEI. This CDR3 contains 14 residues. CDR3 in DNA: TGTGCCAGCAGTGAAGGGGACAGTTACAATGAGCAGTTCTTC. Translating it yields CASSEGDSYNEQFF.

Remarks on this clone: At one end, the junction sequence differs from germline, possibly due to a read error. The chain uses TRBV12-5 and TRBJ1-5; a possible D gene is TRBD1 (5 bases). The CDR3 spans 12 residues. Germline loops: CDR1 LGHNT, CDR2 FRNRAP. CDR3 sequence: CASQGFDQLQHF. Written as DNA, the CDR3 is TGTGCTAGTCAGGGATTTGATCAGCTCCAGCATTTT.

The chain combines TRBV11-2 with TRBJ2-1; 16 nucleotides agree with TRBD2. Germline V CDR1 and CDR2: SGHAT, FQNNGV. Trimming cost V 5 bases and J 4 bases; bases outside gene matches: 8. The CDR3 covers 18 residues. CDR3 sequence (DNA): TGTGCCAGCAGCCTTAAGCCGGGACTAGCGGGAGGGTACAATGAGCAGTTCTTC. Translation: CASSLKPGLAGGYNEQFF.

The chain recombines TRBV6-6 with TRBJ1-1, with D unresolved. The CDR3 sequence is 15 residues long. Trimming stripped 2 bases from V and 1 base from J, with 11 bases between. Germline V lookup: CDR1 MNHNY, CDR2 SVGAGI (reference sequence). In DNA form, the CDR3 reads TGTGCCAGCAGTTACACTTCGGGAGGGAACACTGAAGCTTTCTTT. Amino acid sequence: CASSYTSGGNTEAFF.

For the CDR3, the DNA is TGTGCCAGCAGCGTAGACGGGAGGACTAATGAAAAACTGTTTTTT. Translated, it gives CASSVDGRTNEKLFF. This rearrangement joins TRBV9 to TRBJ1-4, with no clear D. This CDR3 is 15 amino acids long. Trimming stripped 0 bases from V and 2 bases from J, with 8 bases between. Germline-derived CDR1 and CDR2 are SGDLS and YYNGEE.

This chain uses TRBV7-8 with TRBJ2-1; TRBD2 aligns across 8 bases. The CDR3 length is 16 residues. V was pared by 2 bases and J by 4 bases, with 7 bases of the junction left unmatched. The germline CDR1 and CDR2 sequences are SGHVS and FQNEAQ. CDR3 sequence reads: CASSLTSGGRYNEQFF. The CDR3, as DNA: TGTGCCAGCAGCTTAACTAGCGGCGGCAGGTACAATGAGCAGTTCTTC.

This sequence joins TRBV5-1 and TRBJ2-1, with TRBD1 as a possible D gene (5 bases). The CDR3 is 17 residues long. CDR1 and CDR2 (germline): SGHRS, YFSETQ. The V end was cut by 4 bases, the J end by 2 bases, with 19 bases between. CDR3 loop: CASSGDTRVLPYNEQFF. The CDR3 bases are TGCGCCAGCAGCGGTGATACCAGGGTGTTGCCCTACAATGAGCAGTTCTTC. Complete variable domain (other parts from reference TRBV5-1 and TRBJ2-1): KAGVTQTPRYLIKTRGQQVTLSCSPISGHRSVSWYQQTPGQGLQFLFEYFSETQRNKGNFPGRFSGRQFSNSRSEMNVSTLELGDSALYLCASSGDTRVLPYNEQFFGPGTRLTVL.

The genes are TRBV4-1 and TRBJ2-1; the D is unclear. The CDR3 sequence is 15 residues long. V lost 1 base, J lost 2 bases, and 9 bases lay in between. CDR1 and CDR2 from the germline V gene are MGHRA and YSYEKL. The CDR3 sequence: CASSQGMSTYNEQFF. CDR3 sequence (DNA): TGCGCCAGCAGCCAAGGAATGAGTACCTACAATGAGCAGTTCTTC.

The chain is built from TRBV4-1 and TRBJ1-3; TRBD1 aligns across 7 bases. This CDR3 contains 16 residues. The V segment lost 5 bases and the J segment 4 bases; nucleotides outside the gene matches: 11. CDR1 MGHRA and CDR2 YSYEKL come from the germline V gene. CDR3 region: CASSTHWTGPGNTIYF. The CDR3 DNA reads TGCGCCAGCAGCACTCACTGGACAGGCCCAGGAAACACCATATATTTT.

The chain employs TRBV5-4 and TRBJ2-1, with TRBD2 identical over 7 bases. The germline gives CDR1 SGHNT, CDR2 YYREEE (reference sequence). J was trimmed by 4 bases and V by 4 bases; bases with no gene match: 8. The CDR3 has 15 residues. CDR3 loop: CASSLAPSGYNEQFF. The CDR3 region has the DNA TGTGCCAGCAGCCTAGCTCCTAGCGGTTACAATGAGCAGTTCTTC.

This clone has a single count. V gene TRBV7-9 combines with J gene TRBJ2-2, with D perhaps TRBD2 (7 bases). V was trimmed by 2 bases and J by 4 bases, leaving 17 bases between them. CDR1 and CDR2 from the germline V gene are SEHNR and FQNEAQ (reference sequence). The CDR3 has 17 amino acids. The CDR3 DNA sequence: TGTGCCAGCAGCTTAAGCAGGGGAGGGGATGCCACCGGGGAGCTGTTTTTT. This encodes CASSLSRGGDATGELFF.

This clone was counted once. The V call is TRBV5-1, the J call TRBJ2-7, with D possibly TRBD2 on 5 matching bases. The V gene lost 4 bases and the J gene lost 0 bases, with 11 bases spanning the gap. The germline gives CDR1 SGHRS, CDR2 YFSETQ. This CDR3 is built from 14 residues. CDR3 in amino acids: CASSPAGLSYEQYF. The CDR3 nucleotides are TGCGCCAGCAGCCCTGCGGGTCTCTCCTACGAGCAGTACTTC.